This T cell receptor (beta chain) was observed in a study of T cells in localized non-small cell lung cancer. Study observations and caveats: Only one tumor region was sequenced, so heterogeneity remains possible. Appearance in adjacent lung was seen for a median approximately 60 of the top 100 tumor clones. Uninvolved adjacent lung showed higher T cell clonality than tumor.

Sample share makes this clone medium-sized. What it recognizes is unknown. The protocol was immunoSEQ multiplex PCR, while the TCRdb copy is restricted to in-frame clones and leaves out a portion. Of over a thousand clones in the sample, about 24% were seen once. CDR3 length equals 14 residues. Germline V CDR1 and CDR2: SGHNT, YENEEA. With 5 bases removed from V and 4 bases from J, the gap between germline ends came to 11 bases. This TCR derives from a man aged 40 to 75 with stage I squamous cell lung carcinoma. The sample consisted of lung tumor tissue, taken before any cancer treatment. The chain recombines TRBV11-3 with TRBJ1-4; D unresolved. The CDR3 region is CASSPQSDNEKLFF. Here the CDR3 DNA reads TGTGCCAGCAGCCCACAGTCGGATAATGAAAAACTGTTTTTT.